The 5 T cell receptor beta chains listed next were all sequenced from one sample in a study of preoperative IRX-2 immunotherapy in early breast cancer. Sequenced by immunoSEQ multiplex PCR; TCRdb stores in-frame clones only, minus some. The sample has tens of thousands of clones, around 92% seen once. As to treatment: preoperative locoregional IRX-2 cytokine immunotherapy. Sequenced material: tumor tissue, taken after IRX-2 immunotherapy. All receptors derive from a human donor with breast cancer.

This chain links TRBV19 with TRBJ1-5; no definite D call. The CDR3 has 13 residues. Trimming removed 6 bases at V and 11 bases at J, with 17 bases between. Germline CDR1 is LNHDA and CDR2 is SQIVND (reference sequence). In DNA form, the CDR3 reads TGTGCCAGTAGACTAGACCTCCCGTCGGCCCAGCATTTT. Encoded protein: CASRLDLPSAQHF.

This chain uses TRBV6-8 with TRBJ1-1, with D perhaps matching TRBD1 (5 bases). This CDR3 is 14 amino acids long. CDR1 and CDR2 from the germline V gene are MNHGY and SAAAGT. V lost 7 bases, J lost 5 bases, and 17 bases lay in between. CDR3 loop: CASTLRGGWTEAFF. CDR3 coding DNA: TGTGCCAGCACCCTACGCGGGGGGTGGACTGAAGCTTTCTTT.

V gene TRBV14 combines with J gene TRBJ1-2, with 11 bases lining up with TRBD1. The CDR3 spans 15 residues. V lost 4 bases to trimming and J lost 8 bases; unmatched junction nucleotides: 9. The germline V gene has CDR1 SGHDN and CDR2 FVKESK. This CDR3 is CASSPSGQGATGYTF. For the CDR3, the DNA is TGTGCCAGCAGCCCCTCTGGACAGGGGGCGACCGGCTACACCTTC.

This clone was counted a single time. The CDR3 spells CASSKGAQGVYYGYTF. DNA for the CDR3: TGCGCCAGCAGCAAGGGGGCGCAGGGAGTATATTATGGCTACACCTTC. The V gene is TRBV5-1, the J gene TRBJ1-2; 7 nucleotides match TRBD1. Germline assignment: CDR1 SGHRS and CDR2 YFSETQ. V shed 4 bases and J 5 bases; nucleotides not matched to a gene: 14. This CDR3 has 16 residues.

CDR3 in amino acids: CASSEGGVWSGYTF. DNA of the CDR3: TGTGCCAGCAGTGAGGGAGGGGTCTGGAGTGGCTACACCTTC. The genes are TRBV6-8 and TRBJ1-2, with TRBD1 as a possible D gene (5 bases). This CDR3 contains 14 residues. The germline V gene has CDR1 MNHGY and CDR2 SAAAGT. V was shortened by 5 bases and J by 7 bases, with 17 bases between the two germline ends.